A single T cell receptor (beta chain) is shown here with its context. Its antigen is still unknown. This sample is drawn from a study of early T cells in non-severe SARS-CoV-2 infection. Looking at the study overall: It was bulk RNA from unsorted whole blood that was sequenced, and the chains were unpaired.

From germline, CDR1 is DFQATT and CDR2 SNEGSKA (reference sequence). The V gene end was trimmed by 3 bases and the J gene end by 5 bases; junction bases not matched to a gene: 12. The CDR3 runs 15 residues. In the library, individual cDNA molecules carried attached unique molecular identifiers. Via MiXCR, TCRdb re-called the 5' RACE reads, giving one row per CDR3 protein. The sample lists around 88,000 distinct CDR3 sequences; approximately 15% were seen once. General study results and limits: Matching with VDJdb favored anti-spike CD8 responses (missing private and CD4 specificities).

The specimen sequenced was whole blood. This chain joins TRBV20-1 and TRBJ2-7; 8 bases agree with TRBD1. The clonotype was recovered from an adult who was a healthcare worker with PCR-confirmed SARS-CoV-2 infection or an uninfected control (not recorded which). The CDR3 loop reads CSASPPRQGANEQYF. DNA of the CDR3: TGCAGTGCTAGCCCCCCCAGGCAGGGGGCCAACGAGCAGTACTTC.